The 15 T cell receptor beta chains in this list originate from one sample, sequenced in a study of shared T cell receptors in the human thymus. Some clones are missing from TCRdb's copy, which holds only in-frame ones; the method was immunoSEQ multiplex PCR. The table lists 600,000 or so clones, roughly 86% of them singletons. These data also featured in a second study, about human thymus T cells.

The sequenced sample consisted of thymocytes. These receptors came from a boy under three years old with a congenital heart defect.

This chain uses TRBV6-1 with TRBJ2-7, with 7 bases identical to TRBD2. The length of the CDR3 is 12 residues. CDR1 and CDR2 (germline): MNHNS, SASEGT. V lost 6 bases and J lost 3; bases outside the gene matches: 2. In DNA, the CDR3 is TGTGCCAGCAGGCGGGACTACTACGAGCAGTACTTC. Translating it yields CASRRDYYEQYF.

V gene TRBV27 combines with J gene TRBJ2-5; 10 nucleotides agree with TRBD2. CDR3 length: 13 amino acids. Germline V CDR1 and CDR2: MNHEY, SMNVEV (reference sequence). J gave up 5 bases and V 8 bases, and 5 bases lay outside the gene matches. CDR3 sequence: CASGAGGRETQYF. The CDR3 DNA reads TGTGCCAGCGGAGCGGGAGGGAGGGAGACCCAGTACTTC.

This clone has a handful of counts. J is TRBJ2-1 and V is TRBV7-9; possible D gene TRBD2, 6 bases. The germline gives CDR1 SEHNR, CDR2 FQNEAQ (reference sequence). CDR3 length: 15 amino acids. V was trimmed by 2 bases and J by 6 bases, leaving 14 bases between them. CDR3 residues: CASSLLLAKINEQFF. Here the CDR3 DNA reads TGTGCCAGCAGCTTACTTCTAGCGAAGATCAATGAGCAGTTCTTC.

This rearrangement joins TRBV4-3 to TRBJ2-2; 8 bases are shared with TRBD1. This CDR3 has 16 amino acids. Per germline, CDR1 LGHNA and CDR2 YSLEER. The J segment lost 3 bases and the V segment lost 3 bases, leaving 6 bases of the junction unmatched. CDR3 in amino acids: CASSHLDRGDTGELFF. CDR3 sequence (DNA): TGCGCCAGCAGCCACCTCGACAGGGGAGACACCGGGGAGCTGTTTTTT.

The chain couples TRBV28 to TRBJ1-3; D ambiguous. Germline V gene sequence: CDR1 MDHEN, CDR2 SYDVKM. The CDR3 extends over 14 amino acids. The V end lost 5 bases, the J end lost 8 bases, and 16 bases lay between the germline ends. The CDR3 protein is CASSRPGKKDTIYF. CDR3 nucleotides: TGTGCCAGCAGTCGTCCGGGAAAGAAGGACACCATATATTTT.

This chain links TRBV7-2 with TRBJ2-3; D might be TRBD1 (5 bases). Germline lookup yields CDR1 SGHTA and CDR2 FQGNSA. The CDR3 has 15 amino acids. Trimming cost V 1 base and J 0 bases, with 8 bases left between them. The DNA for the CDR3 is TGTGCCAGCAGCTTAGTGGGGCCTAGCACAGATACGCAGTATTTT. It translates to CASSLVGPSTDTQYF.

The chain couples TRBV9 to TRBJ1-1; D gene ambiguous. The CDR3 runs to 14 residues. Germline loops: CDR1 SGDLS, CDR2 YYNGEE. V gave up 0 bases and J gave up 1 base, with 7 bases separating them. CDR3 in DNA: TGTGCCAGCAGCGTAGCGACAAAGAACACTGAAGCTTTCTTT. It codes for CASSVATKNTEAFF.

This clone was detected a few times. The genes are TRBV19 and TRBJ1-4, with 7 bases matching TRBD1. CDR3 length equals 14 residues. CDR1 is LNHDA and CDR2 is SQIVND in the germline V gene (reference sequence). With V trimmed by 2 bases and J by 5 bases, 2 bases remained unmatched. In DNA form, the CDR3 reads TGTGCCAGTAGTATAAGGGGGCAGAATGAAAAACTGTTTTTT. This encodes CASSIRGQNEKLFF.

The rearrangement uses TRBV1 and TRBJ2-3; the table gives TRBD2 as D, unverified against the DNA. TRBV1 counts as a pseudogene. The CDR3 has 20 residues. The CDR3 is CTSSQDELAGDRLSTDTQYF. CDR3 DNA: TGCACCAGCAGCCAAGATGAGCTAGCGGGAGATAGACTTAGCACAGATACGCAGTATTTT.

This chain links TRBV12-5 with TRBJ2-7; 9 nucleotides agree with TRBD2. V dropped 0 bases and J dropped 0; count of bases not matched to a gene: 12. This CDR3 comprises 19 residues. From germline, CDR1 is LGHNT and CDR2 FRNRAP. DNA of the CDR3: TGTGCTAGTGGTTTGGTCCAACCGGGACTAGCTTCACACTCCTACGAGCAGTACTTC. Protein product: CASGLVQPGLASHSYEQYF.

This chain joins TRBV5-6 and TRBJ2-2; TRBD2 matches at 8 bases. Germline loops: CDR1 SGHDT, CDR2 YYEEEE. V shed 2 bases, J shed 4 bases, and the junction held 7 bases outside the gene matches. The CDR3 covers 16 residues. CDR3 bases: TGTGCCAGCAGCTTCCCCGGGAGGGGCGGCACCGGGGAGCTGTTTTTT. Its translation: CASSFPGRGGTGELFF.

This chain uses TRBV7-3 with TRBJ1-1, with D unclear. Trimming took 1 base from V and 2 from J, leaving 14 bases between them. The CDR3 is 16 residues long. Germline assignment: CDR1 SGHTA and CDR2 FQGTGA. This CDR3 reads CASSLIGSQINTEAFF. The DNA for the CDR3 is TGTGCCAGCAGCTTAATTGGCTCCCAAATCAACACTGAAGCTTTCTTT.

The rearrangement joins TRBV11-2 to TRBJ1-1; 7 nucleotides match TRBD1. The V segment lost 1 base and the J segment 5 bases; nucleotides outside the gene matches: 10. CDR1 and CDR2 from the germline V gene are SGHAT and FQNNGV. This CDR3 spans 16 amino acids. The CDR3, as DNA: TGTGCCAGCAGCTTAGCCGAAGGACAGGTGGGGACTGAAGCTTTCTTT. Amino acids: CASSLAEGQVGTEAFF.

The J gene is TRBJ2-1, the V gene TRBV5-4; 10 positions match TRBD1. The CDR3 totals 15 residues. J gave up 8 bases and V 0 bases, and 5 bases lay outside the gene matches. CDR1 is SGHNT, CDR2 YYREEE, per germline (reference sequence). CDR3 coding DNA: TGTGCCAGCAGCTTGGGGACAGGGGGTAAGGATGAGCAGTTCTTC. It specifies CASSLGTGGKDEQFF. The full variable domain, in which reference TRBV5-4 and TRBJ2-1 provide the parts outside the CDR3, is ETGVTQSPTHLIKTRGQQVTLRCSSQSGHNTVSWYQQALGQGPQFIFQYYREEENGRGNFPPRFSGLQFPNYSSELNVNALELDDSALYLCASSLGTGGKDEQFFGPGTRLTVL.

The genes are TRBV7-9 and TRBJ1-2; 7 nucleotides match TRBD1. Germline values: CDR1 SEHNR, CDR2 FQNEAQ (reference sequence). The CDR3 covers 16 residues. Trimming took 7 bases from V and 3 from J; bases not matched to a gene: 14. CDR3 amino acids: CASTTPVGQRDYGYTF. CDR3 in DNA: TGTGCCAGCACCACTCCGGTGGGACAGCGGGACTATGGCTACACCTTC.